The clone carrying this T cell receptor beta chain was counted at least ten times. What it binds is not known. This record belongs to a study of T cells in Graves' hyperthyroidism and ophthalmopathy. Overall study findings and caveats: Most clonotypes expanded in the thyroid (above 0.001) were also present in blood.

This CDR3 contains 12 residues. CDR1 DFQATT and CDR2 SNEGSKA come from the germline V gene (reference sequence). RNA transcripts gave rise to amplified TCR beta CDR3 regions. HTBI primers drove first-round RT-PCR of the TCR CDR3. TCRdb analysed the multiplex PCR reads with MiXCR anew, one entry per CDR3 protein. The table lists about 340,000 distinct CDR3 sequences, under 25% of them singletons. Sequencing was performed on blood. The chain couples TRBV20-1 to TRBJ2-7; D may be TRBD1 (6 bases). The receptor comes from a woman aged 50 to 65 with Graves' hyperthyroidism. The CDR3 protein is CRSTGPSYEQYF. The CDR3 DNA is TGCAGGTCGACAGGACCCTCCTACGAGCAGTACTTC.